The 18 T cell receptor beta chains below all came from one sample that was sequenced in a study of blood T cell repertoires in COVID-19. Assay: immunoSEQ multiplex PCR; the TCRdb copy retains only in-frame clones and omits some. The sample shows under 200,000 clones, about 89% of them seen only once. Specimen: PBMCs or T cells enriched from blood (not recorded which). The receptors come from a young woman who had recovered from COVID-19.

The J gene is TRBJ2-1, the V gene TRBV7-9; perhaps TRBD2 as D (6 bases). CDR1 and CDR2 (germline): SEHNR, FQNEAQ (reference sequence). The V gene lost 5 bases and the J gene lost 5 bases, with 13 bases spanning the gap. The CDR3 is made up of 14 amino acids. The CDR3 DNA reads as TGTGCCAGCAGCCAATGGACTACGAACAATGAGCAGTTCTTC. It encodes CASSQWTTNNEQFF.

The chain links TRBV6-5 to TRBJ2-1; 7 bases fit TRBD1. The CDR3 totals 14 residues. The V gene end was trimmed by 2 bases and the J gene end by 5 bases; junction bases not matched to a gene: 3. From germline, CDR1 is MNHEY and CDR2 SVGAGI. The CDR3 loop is CASSYLGTDNEQFF. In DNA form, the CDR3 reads TGTGCCAGCAGTTACCTTGGGACAGACAATGAGCAGTTCTTC.

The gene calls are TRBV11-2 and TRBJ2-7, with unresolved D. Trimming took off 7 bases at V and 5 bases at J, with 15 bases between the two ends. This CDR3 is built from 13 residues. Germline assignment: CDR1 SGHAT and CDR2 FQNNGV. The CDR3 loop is CASTFLSIHEQYF. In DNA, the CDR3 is TGTGCCAGCACTTTCTTATCTATCCACGAGCAGTACTTC.

The CDR3 DNA is TGTGCCACCAAAATTGGGGGCCCCCAAGAGACCCAGTACTTC. Translated, it gives CATKIGGPQETQYF. The chain uses TRBV27 and TRBJ2-5, with a weak D call TRBD1 (6 bases). CDR1 and CDR2 from the germline V gene are MNHEY and SMNVEV (reference sequence). The length of the CDR3 is 14 residues. V dropped 10 bases and J dropped 1 base, with 16 bases sitting between them.

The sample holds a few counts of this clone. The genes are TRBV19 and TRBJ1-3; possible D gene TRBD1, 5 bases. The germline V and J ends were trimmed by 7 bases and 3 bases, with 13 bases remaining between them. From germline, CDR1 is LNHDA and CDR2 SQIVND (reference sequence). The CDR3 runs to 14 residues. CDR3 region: CASTDQGGGNTIYF. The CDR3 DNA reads TGTGCCAGTACCGACCAGGGAGGTGGAAACACCATATATTTT.

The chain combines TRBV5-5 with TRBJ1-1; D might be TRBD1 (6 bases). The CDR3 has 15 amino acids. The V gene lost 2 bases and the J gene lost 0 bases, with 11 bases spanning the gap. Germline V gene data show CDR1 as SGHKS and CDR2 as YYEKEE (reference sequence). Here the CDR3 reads CASSFKGGLNTEAFF. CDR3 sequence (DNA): TGTGCCAGCAGCTTCAAGGGGGGGTTGAACACTGAAGCTTTCTTT.

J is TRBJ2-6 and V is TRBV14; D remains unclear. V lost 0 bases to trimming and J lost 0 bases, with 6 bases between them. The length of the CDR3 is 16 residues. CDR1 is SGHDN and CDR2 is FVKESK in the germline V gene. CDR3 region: CASSQERYSGANVLTF. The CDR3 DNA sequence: TGTGCCAGCAGCCAAGAACGGTACTCTGGGGCCAACGTCCTGACTTTC.

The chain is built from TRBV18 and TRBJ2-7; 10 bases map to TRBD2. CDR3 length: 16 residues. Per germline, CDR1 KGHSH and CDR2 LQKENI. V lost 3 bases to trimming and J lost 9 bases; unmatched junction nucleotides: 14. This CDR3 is CASSPPPSGRVWMQYF. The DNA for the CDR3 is TGTGCCAGCTCACCTCCCCCCAGCGGGAGGGTATGGATGCAGTACTTC.

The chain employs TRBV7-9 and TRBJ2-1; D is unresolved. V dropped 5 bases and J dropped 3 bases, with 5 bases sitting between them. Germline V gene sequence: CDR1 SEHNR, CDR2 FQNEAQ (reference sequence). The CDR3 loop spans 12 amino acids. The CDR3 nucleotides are TGTGCCAGCAGCGGCAGCTACAATGAGCAGTTCTTC. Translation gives CASSGSYNEQFF.

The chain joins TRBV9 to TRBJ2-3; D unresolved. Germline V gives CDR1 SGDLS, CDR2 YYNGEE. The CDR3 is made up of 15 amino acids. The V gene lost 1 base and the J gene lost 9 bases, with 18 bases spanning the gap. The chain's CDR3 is CASSVPGSPDGTQYF. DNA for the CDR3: TGTGCCAGCAGCGTACCAGGTTCCCCCGATGGGACGCAGTATTTT. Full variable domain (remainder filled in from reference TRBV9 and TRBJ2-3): DSGVTQTPKHLITATGQRVTLRCSPRSGDLSVYWYQQSLDQGLQFLIQYYNGEERAKGNILERFSAQQFPDLHSELNLSSLELGDSALYFCASSVPGSPDGTQYFGPGTRLTVL.

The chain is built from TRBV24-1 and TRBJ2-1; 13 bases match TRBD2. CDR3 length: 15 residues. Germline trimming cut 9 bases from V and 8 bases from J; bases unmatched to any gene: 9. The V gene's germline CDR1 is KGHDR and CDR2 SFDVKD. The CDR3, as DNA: TGTGCCACCTCCCCTACTAGCGGGAGGGCCCATGAGCAGTTCTTC. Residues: CATSPTSGRAHEQFF.

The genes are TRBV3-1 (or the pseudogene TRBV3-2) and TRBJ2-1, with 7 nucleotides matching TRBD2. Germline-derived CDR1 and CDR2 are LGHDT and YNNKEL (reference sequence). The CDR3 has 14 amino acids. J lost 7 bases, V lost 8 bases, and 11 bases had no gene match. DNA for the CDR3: TGTGCCAGCGGCCGGGAGGTTAAGGCGAATGAGCAGTTCTTC. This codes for CASGREVKANEQFF.

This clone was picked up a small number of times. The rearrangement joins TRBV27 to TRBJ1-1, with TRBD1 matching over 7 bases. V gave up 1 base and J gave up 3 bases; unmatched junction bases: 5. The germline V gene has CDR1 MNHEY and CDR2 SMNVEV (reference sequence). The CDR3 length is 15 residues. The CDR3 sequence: CASSLYKTGDTEAFF. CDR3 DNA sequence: TGTGCCAGCAGTTTATACAAAACAGGGGACACTGAAGCTTTCTTT.

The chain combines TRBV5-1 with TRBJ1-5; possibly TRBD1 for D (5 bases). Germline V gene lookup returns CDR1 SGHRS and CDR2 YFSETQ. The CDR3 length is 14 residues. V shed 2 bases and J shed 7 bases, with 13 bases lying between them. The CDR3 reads CASSFVGGGQPQHF. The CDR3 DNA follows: TGCGCCAGCAGCTTCGTCGGGGGTGGGCAGCCCCAGCATTTT.

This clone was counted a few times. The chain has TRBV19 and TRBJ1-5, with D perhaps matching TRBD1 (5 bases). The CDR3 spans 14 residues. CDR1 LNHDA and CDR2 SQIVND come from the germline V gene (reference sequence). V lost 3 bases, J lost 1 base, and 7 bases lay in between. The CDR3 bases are TGTGCCAGTAGTATGAAGGGGAGCAATCAGCCCCAGCATTTT. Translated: CASSMKGSNQPQHF.

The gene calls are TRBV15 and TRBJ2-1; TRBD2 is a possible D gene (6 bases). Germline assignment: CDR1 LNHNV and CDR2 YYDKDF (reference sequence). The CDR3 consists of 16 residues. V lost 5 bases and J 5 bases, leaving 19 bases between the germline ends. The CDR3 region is CATSRGGGRIDNEQFF. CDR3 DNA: TGTGCCACCAGCCGAGGTGGGGGGAGAATCGACAATGAGCAGTTCTTC.

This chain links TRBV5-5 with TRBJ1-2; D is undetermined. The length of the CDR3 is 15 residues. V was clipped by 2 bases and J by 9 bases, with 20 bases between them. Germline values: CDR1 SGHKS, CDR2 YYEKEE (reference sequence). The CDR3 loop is CASSFLSGGVARYTF. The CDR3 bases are TGTGCCAGCAGCTTTCTCTCAGGCGGGGTCGCACGCTACACCTTC.

CDR3 protein: CASGGQGDETQYF. For the CDR3, the DNA is TGTGCCAGCGGCGGACAGGGGGATGAGACCCAGTACTTC. The chain carries TRBV3-1 (or the pseudogene TRBV3-2) and TRBJ2-5, with 10 bases aligning to TRBD1. The V and J ends lost 8 bases and 5 bases, in that order; junction bases with no gene match: 5. The CDR3 has 13 residues. CDR1 and CDR2 (germline): LGHDT, YNNKEL (reference sequence).